This entry features one TCR beta chain sequence. Its cognate antigen has yet to be identified. Base qualities are not at hand, and no much larger clone is one base apart. Including the terminal cysteine and phenylalanine, the CDR3 comprises 18 residues. Kept here is only the CDR3 DNA, which spans 54 bases and is read in frame from base 1. V ends up 3 bases short and J 3 bases short, with an unmatched junction base count of 18. Looking up the germline V gene (reference sequence) yields CDR1 SGHNT and CDR2 YYREEE. The sample originates from a study of cytomegalovirus exposure and HLA in healthy donors (dated by TCRdb to about 2017). Regarding the complete study: An earlier analysis of 550 to 700 of the donors reported more than 250 Gb of sequence data and 117 million unique TCR beta sequences from roughly 180 million T cells. Along with the roughly 670-subject first cohort, a separate validation cohort of 120 different subjects was used. In a later genetic analysis, genome-wide SNP genotypes for 398 of the 666 donors were used, and that subset was treated as a discovery cohort. The study combined high-throughput TCR immunosequencing, statistical association of individual TCRs with disease status, and machine learning to predict cytomegalovirus infection status. The study was designed to test whether signatures of past pathogen exposure could be identified by cataloging public T cell receptors. The genetic ancestry cluster associated with self-reported Caucasian donors included around four fifths of the 350 to 500 genotyped donors. In the later analysis, no new phenotypic data were used to find candidate immune exposures; instead, reliance was placed on TCR beta sequences and their occurrence across donors. In an earlier analysis of about 590 of the donors, high-throughput TCR beta sequencing was used to judge whether each TCR beta V gene segment behaved as functional or pseudogenic. An early release that covered about 600 HLA-typed donors contained about 290 gigabases of sequencing data and tens of millions of unique TCR sequences. Across around 400 genotyped donors of the cohort, an average of about 250,000 unique TCR beta nucleotide sequences per donor were sequenced, and approximately 17% of those sequences were non-productive. HLA typing included class I and class II loci at four-digit resolution. Because of strong linkage in the cohort, four to six DR-DQ haplotypes were treated as single units for association and clustering. In a later analysis, previously published TCR beta repertoires from several hundred donors were re-analyzed and high-resolution HLA genotyping was added so that TCR occurrence patterns could be studied. The study used immunosequencing to profile the T cell repertoires of 670 or so subjects and linked those repertoires to cytomegalovirus serostatus. All discovery cohort repertoires had been generated using a single sequencing platform. Donor age, sex, ethnicity and CMV serostatus were collected together with the repertoire data. The number of typed donors differed by locus: about 620-630 for A, B, C, DRB1 and DQB1; approximately 540 for DQA1; 606 for DPA1; and about 450 for DPB1.

The protocol used for the library was the immunoSEQ multiplex PCR assay. For the multiplex PCR, a mixture combining 60 forward primers for TCR Vbeta segments and 13 reverse primers for TCR Jbeta segments was used. The CDR3 region of rearranged TCR beta genes was amplified from genomic DNA with a multiplex PCR assay. The amplified TCR beta libraries were sequenced on the Illumina HiSeq System as 87-base-pair reads. As for the original processing: In a later analysis, tens of millions of unique TCR beta chains were counted across the 500 to 700 repertoires, and about 9.9 million of these chains were shared by at least two donors. A nearest-neighbor algorithm error-corrected the raw reads and collapsed the reads into unique sequences, merging closely related sequences to remove PCR and sequencing errors. V, D and J gene segments were assigned by aligning CDR3 sequences to IMGT reference sequences. Each retained sequence needed at least a six-nucleotide match to both a V gene segment and a J gene segment. Rearrangements were called productive when the CDR3 lacked stop codons and stayed in frame with V and J; all others were non-productive. Following IMGT convention, CDR3 was defined as the stretch from the second conserved V-encoded cysteine up to the conserved J-encoded phenylalanine. In an earlier analysis of more than 550 of the donors, sequences lacking an unambiguous match to a single V gene segment were excluded. An earlier analysis of fewer than 750 of the donors called V segments functional above 56.7% productive rearrangements and segregating when the between-donor standard deviation exceeded 5%. A statistical classification framework was built to diagnose cytomegalovirus status from the catalog of TCR beta chain sequences. In a later analysis, TCR nucleotide sequences were compared against IMGT/GENE-DB human TR gene sequences so that V and J genes could be assigned. The TCRdist pipeline was used in a later analysis to assign CDR3 sequences and most-parsimonious VDJ recombination scenarios. A later analysis defined each TCR beta chain by its CDR3 amino acid sequence plus V-gene family, and excluded reads lacking a unique V-gene family. To address suspected cross-contamination and a sequencing artifact, a later analysis removed over 500 highly shared, low-generation-probability nucleotide sequences. In a later analysis, a clonal expansion index was calculated for each public chain from normalized within-repertoire ranks of inferred template counts. In a later analysis, generation probabilities were computed with a VDJ recombination model fitted to out-of-frame rearrangements, and the resulting probabilities were checked against IGoR. In a later analysis, hypergeometric tests were used to score TCR-TCR, TCR-HLA and TCR-CMV co-occurrence, with a repertoire-size bias correction applied to TCR pairs. False discovery rates were estimated in a later analysis by permuting HLA or CMV assignments 20 times. In a later analysis, co-occurring TCRs were grouped using DBSCAN, and TCRdist sequence similarity was added for clustering within HLA-allele-positive subsets. Repertoires with fewer than 30,000 or more than 120,000 public chains were left out of co-occurrence clustering, as were a few repertoires with anomalous nucleotide sharing. Entries here come from immuneACCESS through TCRdb and include only in-frame sequences with V and J called. Some clones fail to appear in such tables; in the studies checked, an unresolved V gene covers under half of the shortfall, and the cause of the remainder is unknown. Clonal size and the V and J genes are those of that table, whereas D and trimming came from the DNA. This sample is represented by over 130,000 clones; around 80% of them were singletons. Of the sample, around 1.5% is held by the ten largest clones.

The cohort consisted of hundreds of healthy bone marrow donors. At the time of sampling, all cohort members were nominally healthy, though unrecorded immune exposures were likely present. The donor tested CMV seropositive, placing the donor among the approximately 290 seropositive members of the cohort. Every donor gave a peripheral blood sample, and the peripheral blood mononuclear cells from that sample were used for TCR beta sequencing. The Qiagen DNeasy Blood Extraction Kit was used to extract genomic DNA from the blood cell samples. Here is what the overall study found, with its caveats: While some public TCRs were present in many individuals, most TCR sequences turned up only very rarely across donors. Strong co-occurrence of HLA alleles, especially DR and DQ, made assigning TCR associations to individual alleles difficult. A later analysis found that TCR association rates varied across HLA loci, with DRB1 alleles showing the most associated TCRs and HLA-C alleles the fewest. According to a later analysis, most CMV-associated TCR beta chains appeared to be HLA-restricted, and the HLA associations seemed to be driven largely by CMV exposure. The authors suggested that the approach could potentially be generalized to other disease states and immunological phenotypes. A few of the identified cytomegalovirus-associated TCR beta chains were confirmed in vitro to be specific for cytomegalovirus antigens. The study gave a list of some 150 TCR beta chains associated with cytomegalovirus. HLA typing was unavailable for some donors at each locus, so association tests used only the typed subset. Some IMGT-functional V segments, including TRBV6-2 and TRBV6-3, could not be distinguished by the 87-base-pair reads and were therefore excluded. Only TCR beta chains were sequenced in this cohort, and the absence of alpha or paired-chain data limited detectable features. Compared with the roughly 700-donor mean, donors in an Asian-associated ancestry cluster had fewer N-insertions in productive TCRs, according to a later genetic analysis. A further reported finding was that TCR beta sequences accurately predicted the HLA-A and HLA-B alleles for most subjects in the first cohort. In a later analysis, HLA-associated TCR beta chains showed more clonal expansion and lower generation probabilities than non-associated chains that were equally common. V-gene and J-gene trimming of TCR beta chains was associated with a missense DCLRE1C variant in a later genetic analysis, and the association was replicated in an independent cohort. A cluster of highly shared sequence variants was judged likely to be a technical artifact of the sequencing pipeline. Broadly in line with IMGT annotations, most TCR beta V segments showed up in productive rearrangements about 87% or about 30% of the time in an earlier analysis of approximately 640 of the donors. A later analysis reported that several top co-occurrence clusters appeared linked to parvovirus B19, influenza, CMV and Epstein-Barr virus. The earlier analysis of nearly 600 of the donors excluded 15 to 20 rarely observed V segments, including chromosome 9 orphons, because counts were too low. Linkage disequilibrium might explain the correlated functional status among segregating V segments, but an unknown experimental factor could not be excluded. In both the original and validation cohorts, the classifier was reported to diagnose cytomegalovirus status with high specificity and sensitivity. A later analysis associated 15,000 to 20,000 TCR beta sequences with specific HLA alleles at a false discovery rate of 0.05. Presence/absence analyses assumed roughly uniform sequencing depth across donors, an assumption that may not hold. The only immune exposure information available for the cohort was CMV serostatus.

The TCR was taken from a man aged 25-40 years in good health and CMV-seropositive. Material for sequencing was PBMCs. The chain employs TRBV5-4 and TRBJ2-7, and TRBD2 matches 7 of the central bases. Here the CDR3 is given as CASSSGPRLGGGYYEQYF. The DNA reads TGTGCCAGCAGCTCGGGGCCTCGCTTGGGGGGGGGTTACTACGAGCAGTACTTC.